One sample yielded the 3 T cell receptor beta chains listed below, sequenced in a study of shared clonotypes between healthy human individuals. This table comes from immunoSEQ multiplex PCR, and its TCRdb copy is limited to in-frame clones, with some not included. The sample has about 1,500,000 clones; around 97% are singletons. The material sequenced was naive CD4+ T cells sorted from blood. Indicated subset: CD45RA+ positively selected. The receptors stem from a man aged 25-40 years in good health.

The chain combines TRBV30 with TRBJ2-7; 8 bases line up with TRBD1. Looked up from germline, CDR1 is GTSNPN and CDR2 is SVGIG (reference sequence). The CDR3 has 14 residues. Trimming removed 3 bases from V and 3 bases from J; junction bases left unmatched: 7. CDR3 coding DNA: TGTGCCTGGAGGTTGACAGGGGATGGCTACGAGCAGTACTTC. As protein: CAWRLTGDGYEQYF.

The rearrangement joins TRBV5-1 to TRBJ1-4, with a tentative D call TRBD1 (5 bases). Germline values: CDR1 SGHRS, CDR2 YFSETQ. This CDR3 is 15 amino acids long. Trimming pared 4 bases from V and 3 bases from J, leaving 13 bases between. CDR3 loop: CASSDPSGANEKLFF. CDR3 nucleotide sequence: TGCGCCAGCAGCGATCCTTCGGGGGCTAATGAAAAACTGTTTTTT.

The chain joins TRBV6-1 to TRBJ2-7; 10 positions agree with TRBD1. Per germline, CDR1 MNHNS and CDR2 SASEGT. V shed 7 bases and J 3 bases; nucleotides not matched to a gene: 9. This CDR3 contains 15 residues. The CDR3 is CASILSGTGDYEQYF. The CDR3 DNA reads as TGTGCCAGCATCCTATCCGGGACAGGGGACTACGAGCAGTACTTC.